Presented here are 28 T cell receptor beta chains from one specimen sequenced in a study of CD8+CD57+ T cells in acquired aplastic anemia. Template material for TCR beta VDJ and CDR3 profiling consisted of genomic DNA. MiXCR, run by TCRdb on the reads, gives a single entry per CDR3 protein. The sample includes hundreds of thousands of distinct CDR3 sequences, approximately 45% of them seen just once. Sequencing was done on patients that had shown CD8+CD57+ cell expansion by flow cytometry. The sample taken for sequencing was sorted CD4+, CD8+, or CD8+CD57+ T cells (not recorded which) from PBMCs. The receptor source for this set is a human donor with aplastic anemia.

This rearrangement joins TRBV27 to TRBJ1-1; 10 positions agree with TRBD1. The V gene's germline CDR1 is MNHEY and CDR2 SMNVEV (reference sequence). CDR3 length equals 15 residues. Trimming at V came to 10 bases and at J to 7 bases, leaving 15 bases not matched to a gene. The CDR3 nucleotides are TGTGCCACACTCGAAGGGACAGGGGAAAGGCATGAAGCTTTCTTT. This gives the protein CATLEGTGERHEAFF.

This clonotype turned up a few times. The chain couples TRBV7-9 to TRBJ1-3, with D unresolved. V lost 3 bases to trimming and J lost 1 base, with 10 bases between them. The CDR3 runs to 15 residues. Germline V lookup: CDR1 SEHNR, CDR2 FQNEAQ (reference sequence). CDR3 loop: CASSLVPGSGNTIYF. The CDR3 DNA follows: TGTGCCAGCAGCTTGGTCCCGGGGTCTGGAAACACCATATATTTT.

The sample holds many counts of this clonotype. The CDR3 reads CASSQDWAGGADTEAFF. DNA for the CDR3: TGCGCCAGCAGCCAAGATTGGGCAGGGGGCGCGGACACTGAAGCTTTCTTT. The chain recombines TRBV4-3 with TRBJ1-1; 8 nucleotides match TRBD1. Per the germline V gene, CDR1 is LGHNA and CDR2 is YSLEER. This CDR3 is built from 17 residues. J lost 3 bases, V lost 0 bases, and 9 bases had no gene match.

Comment on this clonotype: Here the CDR3 omits its conserved ending phenylalanine or tryptophan, so a read error is the likely source. The rearrangement uses TRBV29-1 and TRBJ1-3; TRBD1 is a possible D gene (5 bases). The V gene's germline CDR1 is SQVTM and CDR2 ANQGSEA. Trimming left V 3 bases short and J 3 bases short, with 12 bases between. The CDR3 totals 14 residues. The CDR3 DNA reads TGCAGCGTTGACGTCCAGGGCTATGGAAACACCATATATCTT. Protein product: CSVDVQGYGNTIYL.

This chain links TRBV25-1 with TRBJ1-6, with 8 bases matching TRBD1. The CDR3 contains 14 residues. Trimming cost V 3 bases and J 7 bases; bases outside gene matches: 2. Per germline, CDR1 MGHDK and CDR2 SYGVNS. The DNA for the CDR3 is TGTGCCAGCAGTGAGGGGACAGGCAATTCACCCCTCCACTTT. The encoded protein is CASSEGTGNSPLHF.

Many counts were recorded for this clonotype. The V gene is TRBV19, the J gene TRBJ1-5; D gene unclear. The CDR3 sequence is 14 residues long. V lost 5 bases and J lost 0, with 8 bases in between. The germline gives CDR1 LNHDA, CDR2 SQIVND (reference sequence). CDR3 in amino acids: CASSPADSNQPQHF. The CDR3, as DNA: TGTGCCAGTAGTCCGGCGGATAGCAATCAGCCCCAGCATTTT.

J is TRBJ1-2 and V is TRBV15, with D perhaps TRBD1 (6 bases). The V end was cut by 5 bases, the J end by 2 bases, with 15 bases between. The CDR3 covers 15 residues. Germline V CDR1 and CDR2: LNHNV, YYDKDF (reference sequence). The CDR3 DNA reads TGTGCCACCAGCCGGAGCCTGGACAGCAACTATGGCTACACCTTC. Residues: CATSRSLDSNYGYTF.

The table lists this clonotype with many counts. The chain links TRBV7-8 to TRBJ1-1; D gene ambiguous. There are 14 residues in the CDR3. The V gene's germline CDR1 is SGHVS and CDR2 FQNEAQ. Trimming shortened V by 0 bases and J by 5 bases, and 10 bases separated the two germline ends. In DNA, the CDR3 is TGTGCCAGCAGCTTAGCATCAGGTGCTACTGAAGCTTTCTTT. This sequence encodes CASSLASGATEAFF.

This sequence joins TRBV7-8 and TRBJ1-2; D is ambiguous. The CDR3 has 14 residues. Germline-derived CDR1 and CDR2 are SGHVS and FQNEAQ. With 1 base removed from V and 2 bases from J, the gap between germline ends came to 8 bases. The DNA of the CDR3 is TGTGCCAGCAGCTTAGGTCCGAGAAACTATGGCTACACCTTC. Protein sequence: CASSLGPRNYGYTF.

This clonotype was detected ten times or more. V and J are TRBV29-1 and TRBJ1-1, with D uncertain. CDR1 is SQVTM, CDR2 ANQGSEA, per germline. V lost 4 bases, J lost 4 bases, and 13 bases lay in between. This CDR3 has 13 amino acids. The CDR3 nucleotides are TGCAGCGTTGTTGTCCCCCCTATCACTGAAGCTTTCTTT. Its translation: CSVVVPPITEAFF.

This clonotype came up many times. The chain uses TRBV2 and TRBJ1-3; D is undetermined. Trimming pared 7 bases from V and 2 bases from J, leaving 18 bases between. Per the germline V gene, CDR1 is SNHLY and CDR2 is FYNNEI. The CDR3 runs 16 residues. The CDR3 reads CASTEARAGPGNTIYF. Written as DNA, the CDR3 is TGTGCCAGCACCGAAGCGCGGGCAGGCCCTGGAAACACCATATATTTT.

At least ten counts were recorded for this clonotype. This chain links TRBV6-5 with TRBJ1-6; possibly TRBD1 for D (5 bases). Trimming removed 6 bases at V and 6 bases at J, with 9 bases between. Germline lookup yields CDR1 MNHEY and CDR2 SVGAGI. The CDR3 covers 13 residues. Here the CDR3 DNA reads TGTGCCAGCAGCGGGGGTGGTAATTCACCCCTCCACTTT. Translating gives CASSGGGNSPLHF.

Ten or more counts support this clonotype. This chain links TRBV7-8 with TRBJ1-6, with TRBD1 as a possible D gene (5 bases). This CDR3 comprises 16 residues. The germline V gene has CDR1 SGHVS and CDR2 FQNEAQ. V was shortened by 0 bases and J by 7 bases, with 13 bases between the two germline ends. CDR3 nucleotides: TGTGCCAGCAGCTTAGCGATCGCAGGGCGAAATTCACCCCTCCACTTT. Residues: CASSLAIAGRNSPLHF.

This clonotype was picked up many times. The chain joins TRBV30 to TRBJ1-1, with D unresolved. V lost 5 bases, J lost 1 base, and 11 bases lay in between. The CDR3 extends over 13 amino acids. Germline lookup yields CDR1 GTSNPN and CDR2 SVGIG (reference sequence). The CDR3 here is CAWDMGGNTEAFF. CDR3 nucleotides: TGTGCCTGGGATATGGGAGGGAACACTGAAGCTTTCTTT. The complete variable domain, with remaining parts taken from reference TRBV30 and TRBJ1-1, reads SQTIHQWPATLVQPVGSPLSLECTVEGTSNPNLYWYRQAAGRGLQLLFYSVGIGQISSEVPQNLSASRPQDRQFILSSKKLLLSDSGFYLCAWDMGGNTEAFFGQGTRLTVV.

This rearrangement joins TRBV7-6 to TRBJ1-5; 8 bases are shared with TRBD1. Trimming took 5 bases from V and 2 from J; bases not matched to a gene: 8. There are 16 residues in the CDR3. The germline gives CDR1 SGHVS, CDR2 FNYEAQ. The CDR3 bases are TGTGCCAGCAGCCCCCGGACAGGGTCTGGCAATCAGCCCCAGCATTTT. Protein product: CASSPRTGSGNQPQHF.

Only a few counts were recorded for this clonotype. This CDR3 is CASSQSGASQPQHF. The CDR3 DNA reads as TGTGCCAGCAGTCAGTCCGGGGCGAGTCAGCCCCAGCATTTT. The chain carries TRBV5-6 and TRBJ1-5, with D possibly TRBD1 on 5 matching bases. V lost 5 bases, J lost 6 bases, and 15 bases lay in between. The CDR3 contains 14 residues. Per germline, CDR1 SGHDT and CDR2 YYEEEE.

The table lists this clonotype with many counts. V is TRBV12-3 or TRBV12-4 and J is TRBJ1-5; D is unclear. This CDR3 has 12 amino acids. The V gene lost 8 bases and the J gene lost 2 bases, with 7 bases spanning the gap. In DNA, the CDR3 is TGTGCCAGCGCGGGTGGCAATCAGCCCCAGCATTTT. This gives the protein CASAGGNQPQHF.

This clonotype was counted many times. V gene TRBV6-4 combines with J gene TRBJ1-1; a possible D gene is TRBD1 (6 bases). With 2 bases removed from V and 1 base from J, the gap between germline ends came to 8 bases. The CDR3 has 14 residues. Germline values: CDR1 MRHNA, CDR2 SNTAGT. For the CDR3, the DNA is TGTGCCAGCAGTGACGGACAGCCGAACACTGAAGCTTTCTTT. This encodes CASSDGQPNTEAFF.

The CDR3 protein is CSVEQGRITEAFF. The DNA of the CDR3 is TGCAGCGTTGAGCAGGGCCGAATCACTGAAGCTTTCTTT. This chain joins TRBV29-1 and TRBJ1-1; a weak D match, TRBD1 (5 bases). Trimming removed 3 bases from V and 4 bases from J, with 12 bases in between. From germline, CDR1 is SQVTM and CDR2 ANQGSEA. The CDR3 is 13 residues long.

The genes are TRBV7-3 and TRBJ1-6; no clear D. CDR3 size: 14 residues. Germline V gene lookup returns CDR1 SGHTA and CDR2 FQGTGA. Trimming stripped 2 bases from V and 6 bases from J, with 8 bases between. The CDR3 DNA reads TGTGCCAGCAGCTTACTGCGGGGTAATTCACCCCTCCACTTT. This translates into CASSLLRGNSPLHF.

This sequence joins TRBV9 and TRBJ1-2, with TRBD1 matching 8 bases. Germline loops: CDR1 SGDLS, CDR2 YYNGEE. V dropped 4 bases and J dropped 8; count of bases not matched to a gene: 1. The CDR3 is made up of 11 amino acids. CDR3 DNA: TGTGCCAGCAGCAGACAGGGGGGCTACACCTTC. This translates into CASSRQGGYTF.

This clonotype was counted between two and nine times. This chain joins TRBV7-9 and TRBJ1-2, with TRBD1 identical over 10 bases. The V and J ends lost 5 bases and 6 bases, in that order; junction bases with no gene match: 12. Germline CDR1 and CDR2: SEHNR and FQNEAQ (reference sequence). The CDR3 length is 16 residues. CDR3 residues: CASSIRDRGRVDGYTF. The CDR3 nucleotides are TGTGCCAGCAGCATCCGGGACAGGGGAAGGGTAGATGGCTACACCTTC.

This chain joins TRBV20-1 and TRBJ1-3, with D uncertain. This CDR3 comprises 14 residues. The germline V gene encodes CDR1 DFQATT and CDR2 SNEGSKA (reference sequence). The V and J ends lost 0 bases and 3 bases respectively, with 9 bases between them. The CDR3 DNA sequence: TGCAGTGCTAGAGATACAGTAGGTGGAAACACCATATATTTT. Its protein product is CSARDTVGGNTIYF.

V is TRBV7-3 and J is TRBJ2-7; 8 positions match TRBD1. This CDR3 comprises 16 residues. Germline V gives CDR1 SGHTA, CDR2 FQGTGA. The trim removed 9 bases at V and 2 bases at J, leaving 15 bases unmatched. This chain's CDR3 is CASSGPTGQAPYEQYF. The DNA for the CDR3 is TGTGCCAGTTCGGGCCCGACGGGACAGGCCCCCTACGAGCAGTACTTC.

This clonotype was counted many times. The chain joins TRBV4-2 to TRBJ2-1, with D tentatively TRBD2 (5 bases). The germline gives CDR1 LGHNA, CDR2 YNFKEQ. The CDR3 has 13 residues. Trimming pared 1 base from V and 4 bases from J, leaving 5 bases between. CDR3 nucleotides: TGTGCCAGCAGCCAAGCGGGGTACAATGAGCAGTTCTTC. Its protein is CASSQAGYNEQFF.

This clonotype was seen at least ten times. This sequence joins TRBV4-3 and TRBJ2-7; the match to TRBD1 covers 8 bases. The CDR3 has 14 residues. J was trimmed by 0 bases and V by 3 bases; bases with no gene match: 1. Per germline, CDR1 LGHNA and CDR2 YSLEER. DNA of the CDR3: TGCGCCAGCAGCCATGGACAGGGCTCCTACGAGCAGTACTTC. The encoded protein is CASSHGQGSYEQYF.

The chain is built from TRBV25-1 and TRBJ1-4; 7 bases line up with TRBD1. CDR1 and CDR2 (germline): MGHDK, SYGVNS. The CDR3 is made up of 11 amino acids. Trimming at V came to 9 bases and at J to 8 bases, leaving 3 bases not matched to a gene. The CDR3 DNA follows: TGTGCCAGTACGGACAGGGAAAAACTGTTTTTT. Translation: CASTDREKLFF. The full variable domain, completed using reference TRBV25-1 and TRBJ1-4, is EADIYQTPRYLVIGTGKKITLECSQTMGHDKMYWYQQDPGMELHLIHYSYGVNSTEKGDLSSESTVSRIRTEHFPLTLESARPSHTSQYLCASTDREKLFFGSGTQLSVL.

The chain recombines TRBV12-3 or TRBV12-4 with TRBJ1-2; weak D call: TRBD1 (5 bases). CDR3 size: 13 residues. V lost 4 bases and J 4 bases, leaving 10 bases between the germline ends. CDR3 protein: CASSYTGLYGYTF. CDR3 DNA: TGTGCCAGCAGTTATACGGGACTCTATGGCTACACCTTC.